The rows below give T cell receptor beta chains drawn from one sample of a study of T cell responses to AZD1222 COVID-19 vaccine. The protocol was immunoSEQ multiplex PCR, while the TCRdb copy is restricted to in-frame clones and leaves out a portion. The table shows about 180,000 clones, with around 90% occurring only once. The source material was peripheral blood, sampled on day 0 of AZD1222 vaccination. These receptors were collected from an adult in good health. CDR3s include the opening cysteine and the closing phenylalanine or tryptophan. D genes are given only for firm matches. Clone size appears in some rows only: once, few, many, or a class for an expanded clone.

size,V,D,J,CDR3,DNA
.,TRBV30,.,TRBJ1-2,CAWGRATVDGYTF,TGTGCCTGGGGCAGGGCAACGGTGGATGGCTACACCTTC
.,TRBV19,TRBD2,TRBJ2-3,CASSGGATPSTDTQYF,TGTGCCAGTAGCGGGGGGGCTACCCCAAGCACAGATACGCAGTATTTT
.,TRBV28,.,TRBJ1-2,CASSSSSYGYTF,TGTGCCAGCAGTTCCTCTTCCTATGGCTACACCTTC
.,TRBV7-2,.,TRBJ2-7,CASSKKGGFEQYF,TGTGCCAGCAGCAAAAAGGGGGGGTTCGAGCAGTACTTC
.,TRBV6-2/TRBV6-3,TRBD1,TRBJ1-5,CASSGWGVQGNQPQHF,TGTGCCAGCAGTGGATGGGGCGTACAGGGGAATCAGCCCCAGCATTTT
once,TRBV6-1,.,TRBJ1-3,CASSVERVTTGAGNTIYF,TGTGCCAGCAGTGTAGAGAGAGTTACAACAGGTGCTGGAAACACCATATATTTT
.,TRBV7-2,TRBD2,TRBJ2-1,CASSFRAGGDNEQFF,TGTGCCAGCAGCTTTCGAGCGGGGGGGGACAATGAGCAGTTCTTC
.,TRBV3-1/TRBV3-2,.,TRBJ2-5,CASSQEHGDSQETQYF,TGTGCCAGCAGCCAAGAGCATGGGGACTCGCAAGAGACCCAGTACTTC
.,TRBV7-2,TRBD2,TRBJ2-1,CASSQRGPEQFF,TGTGCCAGCAGCCAGCGGGGTCCTGAGCAGTTCTTC
.,TRBV27,.,TRBJ1-6,CASSSLYNSPLHF,TGTGCCAGCAGTTCACTCTATAATTCACCCCTCCACTTT
.,TRBV5-1,TRBD1,TRBJ2-1,CASSYTTTTGGSEQFF,TGCGCCAGCAGCTACACCACGACGACAGGGGGGAGTGAGCAGTTCTTC
few,TRBV7-9,TRBD1,TRBJ1-2,CASSSPDRARYGYTF,TGTGCCAGCAGCTCGCCGGACAGGGCACGATATGGCTACACCTTC
once,TRBV27,TRBD1,TRBJ2-3,CASSFSGGRVISDTQYF,TGTGCCAGCAGTTTCTCAGGGGGCCGGGTGATTTCAGATACGCAGTATTTT
once,TRBV9,TRBD1,TRBJ1-2,CASSVSQGATGGYTF,TGTGCCAGCAGCGTCAGCCAGGGGGCTACGGGGGGCTACACCTTC
.,TRBV3-1/TRBV3-2,TRBD1,TRBJ1-6,CASSRDRGSPLHF,TGTGCCAGCAGCCGGGACAGGGGCTCACCCCTCCACTTT
.,TRBV30,.,TRBJ1-2,CAWTRAGRLLGGYTF,TGTGCCTGGACGAGGGCAGGGCGGTTATTAGGTGGCTACACCTTC
.,TRBV30,.,TRBJ1-2,CAWGVQGEYGYTF,TGTGCCTGGGGGGTCCAGGGAGAGTATGGCTACACCTTC
.,TRBV19,.,TRBJ2-7,CASSLGTLGGYEQYF,TGTGCCAGTAGCCTGGGGACATTGGGAGGCTACGAGCAGTACTTC
.,TRBV21-1,.,TRBJ1-6,CASRSFKSSYNSPLHF,TGTGCCAGCCGGAGCTTCAAGAGCTCCTATAATTCACCCCTCCACTTT
few,TRBV28,TRBD1,TRBJ2-7,CASTADRFGEQYF,TGTGCCAGCACCGCGGACAGGTTTGGCGAGCAGTACTTC
.,TRBV6-6,TRBD1,TRBJ2-7,CASSTRDRYGQYF,TGTGCCAGCAGTACACGGGACAGGTACGGGCAGTACTTC
.,TRBV21-1,.,TRBJ2-3,CASSPKGLAGGTSSTDTQYF,TGTGCCAGCAGCCCTAAAGGACTAGCGGGGGGAACCTCTAGCACAGATACGCAGTATTTT
.,TRBV19,.,TRBJ2-3,CASSTTSPDTQYF,TGTGCCAGTAGTACTACTAGCCCAGATACGCAGTATTTT
.,TRBV30,TRBD1,TRBJ2-5,CAWGDRHQETQYF,TGTGCCTGGGGGGACAGGCACCAAGAGACCCAGTACTTC
.,TRBV12-5,TRBD1,TRBJ1-1,CASGWYRGDTEAFF,TGTGCTAGTGGTTGGTACAGGGGAGACACTGAAGCTTTCTTT
.,TRBV27,TRBD1,TRBJ1-2,CASSLSPRGPPNYGYTF,TGTGCCAGCAGTTTATCCCCCAGGGGGCCACCTAACTATGGCTACACCTTC
.,TRBV5-1,.,TRBJ2-1,CASSLPKQGSAYNEQFF,TGCGCCAGCAGCCTTCCAAAACAGGGCTCGGCCTACAATGAGCAGTTCTTC
.,TRBV4-1,TRBD1,TRBJ2-3,CASSLRQGSDTQYF,TGCGCCAGCAGCCTCCGACAGGGATCAGATACGCAGTATTTT
few,TRBV20-1,.,TRBJ1-5,CSASLDSGSNQPQHF,TGCAGTGCTAGTTTGGACTCAGGGAGCAATCAGCCCCAGCATTTT
.,TRBV7-2,.,TRBJ1-2,CASSLTIVPTWHGYTF,TGTGCCAGCAGCCTTACCATAGTTCCGACGTGGCATGGCTACACCTTC
.,TRBV29-1,TRBD1,TRBJ1-2,CSVIPGQMSGYTF,TGCAGCGTCATTCCGGGACAGATGAGCGGCTACACCTTC
.,TRBV10-3,TRBD1,TRBJ1-6,CAISQNRDRNSPLHF,TGTGCCATCAGCCAAAACCGGGACAGAAATTCACCCCTCCACTTT
.,TRBV19,.,TRBJ2-6,CASSYPAFGANVLTF,TGTGCCAGTAGTTACCCCGCTTTCGGGGCCAACGTCCTGACTTTC
.,TRBV27,.,TRBJ1-2,CASSLSQGGDGYTF,TGTGCCAGCAGTTTATCCCAGGGAGGGGATGGCTACACCTTC
.,TRBV7-2,.,TRBJ1-1,CASTHLREAFF,TGTGCCAGCACACACCTCCGGGAAGCTTTCTTT
.,TRBV3-1/TRBV3-2,.,TRBJ1-2,CASSPEGIYGYTF,TGTGCCAGCAGCCCTGAGGGCATCTATGGCTACACCTTC
.,TRBV5-1,.,TRBJ2-7,CASSLGLVDPYEQYF,TGCGCCAGCAGCTTGGGGCTAGTCGATCCCTACGAGCAGTACTTC
once,TRBV27,.,TRBJ1-2,CASTSGRRDGYTF,TGTGCCAGCACCTCCGGACGGAGAGATGGCTACACCTTC
.,TRBV5-6,.,TRBJ1-2,CASSTRGRGYGYTF,TGTGCCAGCAGCACGAGGGGAAGAGGGTATGGCTACACCTTC
.,TRBV24-1,TRBD1,TRBJ2-7,CATSDSRQGPAYEQYF,TGTGCCACCAGTGATTCCCGACAGGGCCCTGCCTACGAGCAGTACTTC
.,TRBV11-2,.,TRBJ2-2,CASSLGLTNTGELFF,TGTGCCAGCAGCTTAGGCCTAACGAACACCGGGGAGCTGTTTTTT
.,TRBV2,.,TRBJ1-1,CASRVPNIGGTFF,TGTGCCAGCAGGGTACCTAATATTGGGGGAACTTTCTTT
.,TRBV7-9,TRBD1,TRBJ1-4,CASRSDRARGNEKLFF,TGTGCCAGCAGATCCGACAGGGCTCGAGGGAATGAAAAACTGTTTTTT
.,TRBV20-1,.,TRBJ2-1,CSAPTQSFVVF,TGCAGTGCTCCAACTCAGAGTTTCGTTGTCTTC
few,TRBV5-6,.,TRBJ2-1,CASSLSQISAYNEQFF,TGTGCCAGCAGCTTGTCACAGATATCGGCCTACAATGAGCAGTTCTTC
.,TRBV5-1,.,TRBJ2-3,CASSLDEGTDTQYF,TGCGCCAGCAGCTTGGATGAGGGCACAGATACGCAGTATTTT
.,TRBV7-8,TRBD1,TRBJ1-2,CASSLGQGNGGYTF,TGTGCCAGCAGCTTAGGACAGGGTAATGGTGGCTACACCTTC